The 14 T cell receptor beta chains presented below share a single source sample, sequenced in a study of Graves' ophthalmopathy and Graves' hyperthyroidism. From RNA, the CDR3 regions of TCR beta chains were amplified and sequenced. HTBI primers were employed in first-round RT-PCR, then a second-round multiplex PCR followed. TCRdb ran MiXCR on the multiplex PCR reads and lists one entry per CDR3 protein. Here the sample spans 300,000 to 450,000 distinct CDR3 sequences, about 15% being singletons. Material: peripheral blood. These receptors all come from an adult woman with stable Graves' hyperthyroidism.

This clonotype occurred many times. This rearrangement joins TRBV6-5 to TRBJ1-1, with a tentative D call TRBD1 (6 bases). V was shortened by 6 bases and J by 0 bases, with 11 bases between the two germline ends. Germline-derived CDR1 and CDR2 are MNHEY and SVGAGI. This CDR3 has 14 amino acids. The CDR3 spells CASSSTGMNTEAFF. The CDR3 region has the DNA TGTGCCAGCAGCTCGACAGGCATGAACACTGAAGCTTTCTTT.

In this sample, this clonotype turned up a few times. V and J are TRBV18 and TRBJ1-5, with D tentatively TRBD1 (6 bases). The CDR3 consists of 16 residues. Trimming pared 1 base from V and 0 bases from J, leaving 10 bases between. Germline assignment: CDR1 KGHSH and CDR2 LQKENI. CDR3 amino acids: CASSPRQVYSNQPQHF. The CDR3 nucleotides are TGTGCCAGCTCACCACGACAGGTTTATAGCAATCAGCCCCAGCATTTT.

This clonotype was seen ten or more times. The genes are TRBV28 and TRBJ2-7, with TRBD1 identical over 9 bases. The germline V gene has CDR1 MDHEN and CDR2 SYDVKM. Germline trimming cut 5 bases from V and 1 base from J; bases unmatched to any gene: 9. CDR3 length: 16 amino acids. This CDR3 reads CASSLRDRAGSYEQYF. The CDR3 nucleotides are TGTGCCAGCAGTCTTCGGGACAGGGCAGGGTCCTACGAGCAGTACTTC.

This clonotype appeared many times. The chain carries TRBV7-9 and TRBJ1-1; D is unresolved. Germline CDR1 is SEHNR and CDR2 is FQNEAQ (reference sequence). Trimming removed 3 bases at V and 1 base at J, with 6 bases between. This CDR3 is built from 13 residues. CDR3 loop: CASSFTSNTEAFF. The CDR3 nucleotides are TGTGCCAGCAGCTTTACCTCGAACACTGAAGCTTTCTTT.

V usage is TRBV7-3 and J usage is TRBJ2-2; 9 bases align to TRBD1. CDR1 SGHTA and CDR2 FQGTGA come from the germline V gene. CDR3 length: 15 residues. The trim removed 5 bases at V and 5 bases at J, leaving 6 bases unmatched. In DNA, the CDR3 is TGTGCCAGCAGCATGGGACAGGGAGAGACCGGGGAGCTGTTTTTT. It yields the protein CASSMGQGETGELFF.

This rearrangement joins TRBV12-3 or TRBV12-4 to TRBJ1-5; D ambiguous. V shed 4 bases and J shed 6 bases, with 10 bases lying between them. This CDR3 contains 13 residues. CDR3 in amino acids: CASSYGSGQPQHF. CDR3 nucleotides: TGTGCCAGCAGTTATGGGTCGGGTCAGCCCCAGCATTTT.

This clonotype was picked up many times. The V call is TRBV6-5, the J call TRBJ2-7, with D possibly matching TRBD1 (5 bases). Germline CDR1 is MNHEY and CDR2 is SVGAGI. V dropped 5 bases and J dropped 4 bases, with 15 bases sitting between them. CDR3 length: 14 residues. The CDR3 DNA sequence: TGTGCCAGCAGTCCACGGACAATTGGTTACGAGCAGTACTTC. It codes for CASSPRTIGYEQYF.

This clonotype was counted at least ten times. The chain has TRBV6-2 or TRBV6-3 and TRBJ2-7; TRBD1 matches 9 bases. The ends lost 6 bases at V and 6 bases at J; junction bases unmatched: 9. The CDR3 covers 14 residues. Germline V gene sequence: CDR1 MNHEY, CDR2 SVGEGT. The CDR3 DNA reads TGTGCCAGCAGAACCTGGACAGGGGAGCTCGAGCAGTACTTC. Protein product: CASRTWTGELEQYF.

As to this clonotype: This may arise from a read error, as a much more abundant clone is one base away. V gene TRBV10-3 combines with J gene TRBJ2-5; no reliable D call. CDR1 is ENHRY and CDR2 is SYGVKD in the germline V gene. The V end lost 2 bases, the J end lost 8 bases, and 9 bases lay between the germline ends. The CDR3 contains 12 residues. CDR3 nucleotides: TGTGCCATCAGTGAGGCGGCGGATACCCAGTACTTC. Translating it yields CAISEAADTQYF.

This clonotype was observed many times. CDR3 nucleotide sequence: TGTGCCAGCACCTGGGGGCGGTTCGAGCAGTACTTC. This gives the protein CASTWGRFEQYF. The rearrangement links TRBV11-2 to TRBJ2-7; D possibly corresponds to TRBD1 (6 bases). This CDR3 contains 12 residues. V lost 7 bases and J lost 6, with 13 bases in between. Germline V CDR1 and CDR2: SGHAT, FQNNGV. Complete variable domain (other parts from reference TRBV11-2 and TRBJ2-7): EAGVAQSPRYKIIEKRQSVAFWCNPISGHATLYWYQQILGQGPKLLIQFQNNGVVDDSQLPKDRFSAERLKGVDSTLKIQPAKLEDSAVYLCASTWGRFEQYFGPGTRLTVT.

This clonotype was recorded at least ten times. The chain employs TRBV19 and TRBJ2-6; a weak D match, TRBD1 (6 bases). The germline V gene has CDR1 LNHDA and CDR2 SQIVND (reference sequence). Trimming left V 6 bases short and J 0 bases short, with 12 bases between. The CDR3 runs 16 residues. In nucleotides, the CDR3 is TGTGCCAGTAGCCACTTCAGGGGCTCTGGGGCCAACGTCCTGACTTTC. Its protein product is CASSHFRGSGANVLTF.

V is TRBV11-2 and J is TRBJ2-7, with 7 nucleotides matching TRBD2. The ends lost 4 bases at V and 1 base at J; junction bases unmatched: 10. Germline CDR1 is SGHAT and CDR2 is FQNNGV. The CDR3 has 16 amino acids. Here the CDR3 reads CASSSGRRELSYEQYF. The CDR3 nucleotides read TGTGCCAGCAGCTCCGGGCGGCGGGAGCTATCCTACGAGCAGTACTTC.

Written as DNA, the CDR3 is TGTGCCAGCAGCGCCAGCGGGGGAGCCAAGGAGACCCAGTACTTC. Translation: CASSASGGAKETQYF. The chain has TRBV9 and TRBJ2-5, with TRBD2 matching over 8 bases. CDR3 size: 15 residues. CDR1 and CDR2 (germline): SGDLS, YYNGEE. The J segment lost 5 bases and the V segment lost 3 bases, leaving 9 bases of the junction unmatched.

The V and J genes are TRBV19 and TRBJ2-2; no clear D. Germline V gene lookup returns CDR1 LNHDA and CDR2 SQIVND (reference sequence). Trimming left V 1 base short and J 7 bases short, with 16 bases between. The CDR3 consists of 16 residues. CDR3 coding DNA: TGTGCCAGTAGTATAGGAGACAACCTGATCGACGGGGAGCTGTTTTTT. This encodes CASSIGDNLIDGELFF.